The rows below give T cell receptor beta chains drawn from one sample of a study of T cell responses to AZD1222 COVID-19 vaccine. Using immunoSEQ multiplex PCR, the repertoire was profiled, and TCRdb retains in-frame clones only, with some absent. Here the sample spans about 180,000 clones, 90% being singletons. This material consisted of peripheral blood, taken on day 0 of AZD1222 vaccination. Every receptor here comes from an adult in good health. Each CDR3 is given with its conserved first and last residue. The order of the fields is clone size, J gene, V gene, D gene, CDR3 DNA, CDR3 protein. A D gene is named only where the DNA matches it firmly. For some rows the clone size is stated as once, few or many, or as a class when expanded; others skip it.

. | TRBJ1-1 | TRBV5-1 | TRBD1 | TGCGCCAGCAGCTCAACTACGGGACAGGGAAGCACTGAAGCTTTCTTT | CASSSTTGQGSTEAFF
. | TRBJ1-6 | TRBV28 | . | TGTGCCTCCCGGGAACTGATTTATAATTCACCCCTCCACTTT | CASRELIYNSPLHF
. | TRBJ2-5 | TRBV27 | . | TGTGCCAGCAGTACTTCCAGCGTGGGCTGGGAGACCCAGTACTTC | CASSTSSVGWETQYF
. | TRBJ1-1 | TRBV7-3 | . | TGTGCCAGCAGCTTAAGTGTAGGGATGAACACTGAAGCTTTCTTT | CASSLSVGMNTEAFF
. | TRBJ1-2 | TRBV11-3 | . | TGTGCCAGCAGCGCCGGGTTATGGGAAGCTAACTATGGCTACACCTTC | CASSAGLWEANYGYTF
. | TRBJ1-1 | TRBV7-3 | . | TGTGCCAGCAGCTTAGAAGGGAACACTGAAGCTTTCTTT | CASSLEGNTEAFF
few | TRBJ1-2 | TRBV5-1 | . | TGCGCCAGCGATGGCTACACCTTC | CASDGYTF
once | TRBJ2-3 | TRBV27 | TRBD1 | TGTGCCAGCAGTCCCTCGACAGGGAACGCAGATACGCAGTATTTT | CASSPSTGNADTQYF
. | TRBJ1-1 | TRBV29-1 | . | TGCAGCGTTGAAGATCGTACGGGGAGGAACACTGAAGCTTTCTTT | CSVEDRTGRNTEAFF
. | TRBJ2-1 | TRBV5-1 | . | TGCGCCAGCATGCAAGAAAATACCTACAATGAGCAGTTCTTC | CASMQENTYNEQFF
. | TRBJ1-1 | TRBV11-2 | TRBD1 | TGTGCCAGCAGCGGACGGACAGGGGTAGTTGAAGCTTTCTTT | CASSGRTGVVEAFF
. | TRBJ2-7 | TRBV28 | . | TGTGCCAGCAGTTTAACCGTAGGGGAGCAGTACTTC | CASSLTVGEQYF
few | TRBJ1-6 | TRBV30 | . | TGTGCCTGGACCCAGGGAGGGAGGGAACCCCTCCACTTT | CAWTQGGREPLHF
once | TRBJ2-2 | TRBV28 | . | TGTGCCAGCAGTTCACCAGGGAGCACCGGGGAGCTGTTTTTT | CASSSPGSTGELFF
once | TRBJ2-1 | TRBV11-1 | . | TGTGCCAGCAGCCCAGGAAAAAGCTCCTACAATGAGCAGTTCTTC | CASSPGKSSYNEQFF
. | TRBJ1-5 | TRBV7-2 | . | TGTGCCAGCAGCTTAACGCCTTCAGGGGTCAATCAGCCCCAGCATTTT | CASSLTPSGVNQPQHF
many | TRBJ2-1 | TRBV7-9 | . | TGTGCCGCCCGGGACAACAATGAGCAGTTCTTC | CAARDNNEQFF
. | TRBJ2-1 | TRBV7-2 | . | TGTGCCAGCAGCTTAGAGTTCGGCTACAATGAGCAGTTCTTC | CASSLEFGYNEQFF
. | TRBJ1-5 | TRBV7-6 | . | TGTGCCAGCAGCTTAGAGTGGGTATCGAGTATCAGCAATCAGCCCCAGCATTTT | CASSLEWVSSISNQPQHF
. | TRBJ1-1 | TRBV11-3 | TRBD1 | TGTGCCAGCAGCTTAGCACTCTCAGGGGGCTCCGCTGAAGCTTTCTTT | CASSLALSGGSAEAFF
. | TRBJ1-6 | TRBV28 | . | TGTGCCAGCAGTCTAGACATGCTCTCACCCCTCCACTTT | CASSLDMLSPLHF
. | TRBJ2-7 | TRBV24-1 | TRBD2 | TGTGCCACCAGTGGGGGACTAGCGACCTCCTACGAGCAGTACTTC | CATSGGLATSYEQYF
once | TRBJ2-1 | TRBV29-1 | . | TGCAGCGTTGTGAGACAGGGAGGCGAGCAGTTCTTC | CSVVRQGGEQFF
. | TRBJ1-2 | TRBV6-4 | . | TGTGCCAGCAGTGACCGGCCTAACTATGGCTACACCTTC | CASSDRPNYGYTF
. | TRBJ1-6 | TRBV5-1 | . | TGCGCCAGCAGCTTGGACGGAGGGGGGTTCACGGCCCTCCACTTT | CASSLDGGGFTALHF
. | TRBJ2-1 | TRBV19 | TRBD2 | TGTGCCAGTAGTCCTCCGGGTGCTAGCGGGAGATACAATGAGCAGTTCTTC | CASSPPGASGRYNEQFF
. | TRBJ2-1 | TRBV7-9 | TRBD1 | TGTGCCAGCAGCCTTACAGGGGACGGTGAGCAGTTCTTC | CASSLTGDGEQFF
. | TRBJ1-6 | TRBV4-2 | . | TGTGCCAGCAGCCAAGTTACTACAGAAAATAATTCACCCCTCCACTTT | CASSQVTTENNSPLHF
. | TRBJ2-2 | TRBV7-9 | TRBD2 | TGTGCCAGCAGCCCGGGGGGGCGCAGCGGGGAGCTGTTTTTT | CASSPGGRSGELFF
. | TRBJ2-7 | TRBV27 | TRBD2 | TGTGCCAGCAGTTTATCGGGCGGAGCGGGGTTCTACGAGCAGTACTTC | CASSLSGGAGFYEQYF
. | TRBJ1-6 | TRBV19 | TRBD1 | TGTGCCAGTAGTCTCGGACAGGGTTCTTATTCACCCCTCCACTTT | CASSLGQGSYSPLHF
. | TRBJ1-2 | TRBV28 | . | TGTGCCAGCAGCCCCGGGTGGGGTAGGGAGCGAGGCTACACCTTC | CASSPGWGRERGYTF
. | TRBJ2-3 | TRBV5-6 | . | TGTGCCAGCAGCCGCAGGCCGACACAGCGCAGCACAGATACGCAGTATTTT | CASSRRPTQRSTDTQYF
. | TRBJ2-5 | TRBV9 | TRBD2 | TGTGCCAGCAGCGCGACTAGCGGGGGGAAAGAGACCCAGTACTTC | CASSATSGGKETQYF
. | TRBJ1-2 | TRBV2 | . | TGTGCCAGCAGCCGGGAACAGACCTTAAACTATGGCTACACCTTC | CASSREQTLNYGYTF
. | TRBJ2-7 | TRBV10-3 | . | TGTGCCATCAGTGGGGGATCCCCCGGCTTCGAGCAGTACTTC | CAISGGSPGFEQYF
. | TRBJ2-1 | TRBV28 | TRBD1 | TGTGCCAGCAGTTCCTACCTCACAGGGGGCAATGAGCAGTTCTTC | CASSSYLTGGNEQFF
once | TRBJ1-4 | TRBV9 | TRBD1 | TGTGCCAGCAGCGTAGACAACAGGGGAGGCGAAAAACTGTTTTTT | CASSVDNRGGEKLFF
. | TRBJ1-2 | TRBV2 | . | TGTGCCAGCAGTGCCGTCCGGGATATGGGTAGAGGCTACACCTTC | CASSAVRDMGRGYTF